This T cell receptor beta chain emerged from a study of human T cells and chemical hapten exposure. Study information: Patch tests applied 0.01% DPC to the upper back, read at 6 days. Study-wide results and caveats: Large CDR3 similarity clusters arose significantly more often from expanded TCRs than from controls.

This CDR3 is 17 amino acids long. Germline V CDR1 and CDR2: DFQATT, SNEGSKA (reference sequence). The V end was cut by 3 bases, the J end by 4 bases, with 24 bases between. TCRdb reprocessed the RACE reads via MiXCR and lists one record per CDR3 protein. Seen here are 150,000 to 200,000 distinct CDR3 sequences, 24% observed once, and the top ten hold under 2.5%. As to time point: patch test 3, about 24 weeks after DPC sensitization. As for treatment: therapeutic diphenylcyclopropenone sensitization with weekly scalp DPC. This clonotype was detected ten times or more. Its antigen remains unidentified. This receptor was obtained from a woman aged 40 to 50 with alopecia areata. Some clones in this sample may be carry-over from other donors' samples. The rearrangement links TRBV20-1 to TRBJ2-5, with D maybe TRBD2 (6 bases). The input for sequencing was whole blood, taken in connection with sensitization to the hapten diphenylcyclopropenone (DPC). CDR3 bases: TGCAGTGCTAGGCCCACTAGCTGGATCCCTGGGGGAGAGACCCAGTACTTC. It is translated as CSARPTSWIPGGETQYF.